The sequence of this T cell receptor (beta chain) was determined in a study of tumor T cells in aggressive B-cell lymphoma. Produced via immunoSEQ multiplex PCR; TCRdb's table is partial and in-frame only. This table holds roughly 11,000 clones, 89% found once. The sample taken for sequencing was tumor tissue. The receptor was derived from an adult with diffuse large B cell lymphoma.

CDR3 sequence: CASSQGTGGDMNTEAFF. CDR3 coding DNA: TGCGCCAGCAGCCAAGGGACAGGGGGCGACATGAACACTGAAGCTTTCTTT. This sequence joins TRBV4-3 and TRBJ1-1; 11 bases line up with TRBD1. This CDR3 contains 17 residues. Germline V lookup: CDR1 LGHNA, CDR2 YSLEER. V was clipped by 1 base and J by 0 bases; unmatched bases: 4.